This T cell receptor beta chain originates from a study of blood T cell repertoires in COVID-19. Method: immunoSEQ multiplex PCR; TCRdb's copy keeps in-frame clones and lacks some. The table lists 180,000 or so clones, around 86% of them singletons, with roughly 8% in the top ten. This clonotype originated in a man in his fifties or sixties with acute or convalescent COVID-19. Sequencing was carried out using peripheral blood.

The CDR3 region is CASSPPGQGLGKLFF. CDR3 in DNA: TGCGCCAGCAGCCCCCCGGGACAGGGATTGGGAAAACTGTTTTTT. The gene calls are TRBV5-1 and TRBJ1-4, with 9 bases matching TRBD1. The trim removed 4 bases at V and 10 bases at J, leaving 11 bases unmatched. Germline loops: CDR1 SGHRS, CDR2 YFSETQ. The CDR3 sequence is 15 residues long. Looking up the rest from reference TRBV5-1 and TRBJ1-4 gives the full variable domain: KAGVTQTPRYLIKTRGQQVTLSCSPISGHRSVSWYQQTPGQGLQFLFEYFSETQRNKGNFPGRFSGRQFSNSRSEMNVSTLELGDSALYLCASSPPGQGLGKLFFGSGTQLSVL.